These 8 T cell receptor beta chains were all obtained from the same sample, sequenced in a study of T cell repertoires in cytomegalovirus infection. One entry per CDR3 protein results from TCRdb running MiXCR on the reads. The data contain about 310,000 distinct CDR3 sequences, around 25% of them singletons. The antigens of these receptors remain unknown. Sequencing was performed on cultured PBMCs, taken from culture after CMV antigen stimulation. The receptors come from a human donor in good health (CMV status not recorded). Some clones in this sample may be carry-over from other donors' samples.

The chain joins TRBV7-6 to TRBJ2-7, with TRBD2 identical over 7 bases. V gave up 3 bases and J gave up 3 bases; unmatched junction bases: 5. The CDR3 is 14 amino acids. The V gene's germline CDR1 is SGHVS and CDR2 FNYEAQ. The CDR3 sequence: CASSLSGTGYEQYF. The CDR3 DNA follows: TGTGCCAGCAGCTTGAGCGGGACGGGCTACGAGCAGTACTTC.

This chain connects TRBV29-1 to TRBJ2-7; D is uncertain. This CDR3 is 12 amino acids long. Germline V gene data show CDR1 as SQVTM and CDR2 as ANQGSEA. The V end was cut by 1 base, the J end by 2 bases, with 6 bases between. CDR3 coding DNA: TGCAGCGTTGAAGGAATGCCCTACGAGCAGTACTTC. Translation gives CSVEGMPYEQYF.

The rearrangement joins TRBV20-1 to TRBJ1-2; D may be TRBD1 (5 bases). Germline CDR1 DFQATT, CDR2 SNEGSKA (reference sequence). This CDR3 spans 11 amino acids. The V gene lost 6 bases and the J gene lost 8 bases, with 13 bases spanning the gap. In DNA, the CDR3 is TGCAGTGCGCCAGGGACGGAAGGCTACACCTTC. Translating it yields CSAPGTEGYTF.

V gene TRBV9 combines with J gene TRBJ2-7; 8 bases match TRBD1. The length of the CDR3 is 14 residues. V lost 4 bases to trimming and J lost 5 bases; unmatched junction nucleotides: 8. Per germline, CDR1 SGDLS and CDR2 YYNGEE. Written as DNA, the CDR3 is TGTGCCAGCAGCTTGGGAGCGGACAGGGACGAGCAGTACTTC. Protein: CASSLGADRDEQYF.

V and J are TRBV12-3 or TRBV12-4 and TRBJ2-7; 7 nucleotides agree with TRBD1. After removal of 6 bases from V and 0 bases from J, the junction contained 5 bases not matched to a gene. The CDR3 has 14 residues. DNA of the CDR3: TGTGCCAGCAGGGGACAGTCCATCTCCTACGAGCAGTACTTC. Its translation: CASRGQSISYEQYF.

V and J are TRBV10-3 and TRBJ2-7, with 8 bases identical to TRBD1. Losses at the gene ends were 2 bases for V and 0 bases for J; bases not matched to a gene: 0. CDR3 size: 14 residues. The germline V gene has CDR1 ENHRY and CDR2 SYGVKD. The CDR3 nucleotides read TGTGCCATCAGTGAGGGGACAGGCTCCTACGAGCAGTACGTC. Translating gives CAISEGTGSYEQYV.

This clonotype has ten or more counts. V and J are TRBV29-1 and TRBJ2-3; no clear D. The CDR3 contains 12 residues. The germline CDR1 and CDR2 sequences are SQVTM and ANQGSEA. Trimming cost V 7 bases and J 3 bases, with 11 bases left between them. As DNA, the CDR3 is TGCAGCGCCGCCAGGTCGACAGATACGCAGTATTTT. It translates to CSAARSTDTQYF.

The sample holds a few counts of this clonotype. The chain is built from TRBV7-6 and TRBJ2-7, with 7 bases lining up with TRBD1. V lost 5 bases to trimming and J lost 6 bases; unmatched junction nucleotides: 4. The CDR3 extends over 12 amino acids. The germline gives CDR1 SGHVS, CDR2 FNYEAQ. The CDR3 region has the DNA TGTGCCAGCAGCCCGGGACAGCCCGAGCAGTACTTC. Translating gives CASSPGQPEQYF.